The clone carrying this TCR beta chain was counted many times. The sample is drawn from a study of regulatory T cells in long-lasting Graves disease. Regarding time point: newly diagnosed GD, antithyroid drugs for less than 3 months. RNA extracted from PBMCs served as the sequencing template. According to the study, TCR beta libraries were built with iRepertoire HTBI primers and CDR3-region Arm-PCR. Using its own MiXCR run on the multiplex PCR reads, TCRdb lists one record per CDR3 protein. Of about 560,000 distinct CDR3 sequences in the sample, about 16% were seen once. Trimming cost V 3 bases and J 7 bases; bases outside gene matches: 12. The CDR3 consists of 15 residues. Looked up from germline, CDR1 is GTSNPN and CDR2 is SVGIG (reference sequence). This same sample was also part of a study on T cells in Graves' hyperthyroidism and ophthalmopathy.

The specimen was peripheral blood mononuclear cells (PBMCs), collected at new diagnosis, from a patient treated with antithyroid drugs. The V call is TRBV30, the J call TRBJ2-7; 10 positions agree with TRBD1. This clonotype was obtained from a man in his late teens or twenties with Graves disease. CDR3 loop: CAWSGSGTGVEEQYF. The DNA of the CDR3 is TGTGCCTGGAGCGGATCCGGGACAGGGGTTGAGGAGCAGTACTTC.